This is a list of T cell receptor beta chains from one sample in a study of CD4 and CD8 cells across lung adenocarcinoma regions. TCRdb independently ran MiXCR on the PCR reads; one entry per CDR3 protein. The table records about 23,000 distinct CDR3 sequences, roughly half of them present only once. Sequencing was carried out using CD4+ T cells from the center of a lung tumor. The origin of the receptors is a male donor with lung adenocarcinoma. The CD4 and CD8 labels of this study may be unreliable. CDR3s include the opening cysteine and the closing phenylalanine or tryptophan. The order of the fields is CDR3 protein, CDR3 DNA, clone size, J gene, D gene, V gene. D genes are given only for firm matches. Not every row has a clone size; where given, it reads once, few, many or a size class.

cdr3_aa: CASRMWGASTDTQYF; cdr3_nt: TGTGCCAGTAGGATGTGGGGAGCTAGCACAGATACGCAGTATTTT; clone_size: once; j_call: TRBJ2-3; d_call: .; v_call: TRBV6-1
cdr3_aa: CASSPGPRGGYTF; cdr3_nt: TGTGCCAGCAGTCCCGGGCCGAGGGGTGGCTACACCTTC; clone_size: .; j_call: TRBJ1-2; d_call: .; v_call: TRBV25-1
cdr3_aa: CASRLQSGSTEALYF; cdr3_nt: TGTGCCAGCAGACTCCAGTCCGGAAGCACAGAGGCGCTGTATTTT; clone_size: .; j_call: TRBJ2-2; d_call: .; v_call: TRBV6-5
cdr3_aa: CASADTPYEQFF; cdr3_nt: TGTGCCAGCGCCGACACTCCCTACGAGCAGTTCTTC; clone_size: .; j_call: TRBJ2-1; d_call: .; v_call: TRBV6-1
cdr3_aa: CASSHTGEAEQFF; cdr3_nt: TGTGCCAGCAGTCACACCGGGGAGGCGGAGCAGTTCTTC; clone_size: .; j_call: TRBJ2-1; d_call: .; v_call: TRBV12-3/TRBV12-4
cdr3_aa: CASSQLQRQETQYF; cdr3_nt: TGTGCCAGCAGCCAATTACAGCGCCAAGAGACCCAGTACTTC; clone_size: many; j_call: TRBJ2-5; d_call: .; v_call: TRBV14
cdr3_aa: CASSDPNYNEQFF; cdr3_nt: TGTGCCAGCAGTGATCCAAACTACAATGAGCAGTTCTTC; clone_size: .; j_call: TRBJ2-1; d_call: .; v_call: TRBV25-1
cdr3_aa: CASSLCSNASEQFF; cdr3_nt: TGTGCCAGCAGTCTCTGTTCTAACGCCAGTGAGCAGTTCTTT; clone_size: .; j_call: TRBJ2-1; d_call: .; v_call: TRBV6-1
cdr3_aa: CSALLAKSSYNEQFF; cdr3_nt: TGCAGTGCTCTCTTAGCGAAGAGCTCCTACAATGAGCAGTTCTTC; clone_size: few; j_call: TRBJ2-1; d_call: .; v_call: TRBV20-1
cdr3_aa: CASNTFGTVITETLFF; cdr3_nt: TGTGCCAGCAATACTTTTGGGACAGTGATCACCGAGACGCTGTTTTTT; clone_size: .; j_call: TRBJ2-2; d_call: TRBD1; v_call: TRBV27
cdr3_aa: CASSPGQGGTGELFF; cdr3_nt: TGTGCCAGCAGCCCCGGACAGGGGGGGACCGGGGAGCTGTTTTTT; clone_size: few; j_call: TRBJ2-2; d_call: TRBD1; v_call: TRBV7-6
cdr3_aa: CASRPVGLAGMGRDTDTQYF; cdr3_nt: TGTGCCAGCAGGCCGGTGGGACTAGCGGGGATGGGGAGGGACACAGATACGCAGTATTTT; clone_size: .; j_call: TRBJ2-3; d_call: TRBD2; v_call: TRBV27
cdr3_aa: CASRLPGRGAKNTQYF; cdr3_nt: TGCGCCAGCCGCCTACCGGGTAGGGGAGCCAAAAATACTCAGTACTTT; clone_size: .; j_call: TRBJ2-4; d_call: .; v_call: TRBV10-1
cdr3_aa: CASRLQAGSPEALFF; cdr3_nt: TGTGCCAGCAGACTCCAGGCCGGAAGCCCAGAGGCGCTGTTTTTT; clone_size: .; j_call: TRBJ2-2; d_call: .; v_call: TRBV6-1
cdr3_aa: CASSSGGDYGYTF; cdr3_nt: TGTGCCAGCAGTAGTGGAGGGGATTATGGCTACACCTTC; clone_size: many; j_call: TRBJ1-2; d_call: .; v_call: TRBV6-1
cdr3_aa: CASQAVSTDAQYF; cdr3_nt: TGTGCCAGCCAGGCTGTGAGCACCGATGCGCAGTATTTT; clone_size: .; j_call: TRBJ2-3; d_call: .; v_call: TRBV6-1
cdr3_aa: CASRGTWTKDTQYF; cdr3_nt: TGTGCCAGCAGGGGGACCTGGACGAAAGATACGCAGTATTTC; clone_size: once; j_call: TRBJ2-3; d_call: .; v_call: TRBV27
cdr3_aa: CASTLDLYEQYF; cdr3_nt: TGTGCCAGCACTCTAGACCTCTACGAGCAGTACTTC; clone_size: many; j_call: TRBJ2-7; d_call: .; v_call: TRBV6-1
cdr3_aa: CSARDQGLLETQYF; cdr3_nt: TGCAGTGCTAGAGATCAAGGTCTCCTGGAGACCCAGTACTTC; clone_size: few; j_call: TRBJ2-5; d_call: .; v_call: TRBV20-1
cdr3_aa: CASRIQNLGPYGYTF; cdr3_nt: TGTGCCAGCAGGATCCAAAACCTGGGGCCCTATGGCTACACCTTC; clone_size: many; j_call: TRBJ1-2; d_call: .; v_call: TRBV6-6
cdr3_aa: CATWDGFNEQFF; cdr3_nt: TGTGCCACCTGGGACGGCTTCAATGAGCAGTTCTTC; clone_size: many; j_call: TRBJ2-1; d_call: .; v_call: TRBV10-3
cdr3_aa: CASRKPGVMRNAQFF; cdr3_nt: TGTGCCAGCAGAAAACCGGGTGTGATGAGGAATGCGCAGTTCTTC; clone_size: .; j_call: TRBJ2-1; d_call: .; v_call: TRBV6-1
cdr3_aa: CASNVAGGYNEQFF; cdr3_nt: TGTGCCAGCAACGTAGCGGGGGGGTACAATGAGCAGTTCTTC; clone_size: .; j_call: TRBJ2-1; d_call: TRBD2; v_call: TRBV6-2/TRBV6-3
cdr3_aa: CASSLRGVAGGREETQYF; cdr3_nt: TGTGCCAGCAGCTTAAGAGGGGTAGCGGGAGGGCGCGAAGAGACCCAGTACTTC; clone_size: many; j_call: TRBJ2-5; d_call: TRBD2; v_call: TRBV11-1